Listed below are T cell receptor beta chains from one sample, sequenced in a study of spatial heterogeneity in lung cancer. TCRdb analysed the 5' RACE reads with MiXCR anew, one entry per CDR3 protein. The sample has approximately 100,000 distinct CDR3 sequences; roughly a fifth are singletons. This specimen was PBMCs, taken at follow-up. The source is a male donor with early-stage non-small cell lung cancer. Both conserved end residues are part of each CDR3. The D gene is left open where the match is weak. Not all rows give a size; the values are once, few, many and, for expanded clones, a class.

J: TRBJ1-5
V: TRBV6-1
D: TRBD1
size: .
CDR3: CASRAGGGQQRPQHF
DNA: TGTGCCAGCAGAGCGGGTGGGGGACAGCAGCGGCCCCAGCATTTT

J: TRBJ2-5
V: TRBV20-1
D: .
size: .
CDR3: CSASLGGAAETQYF
DNA: TGCAGTGCTAGTCTGGGGGGCGCCGCGGAGACCCAGTACTTC

J: TRBJ2-1
V: TRBV5-1
D: .
size: many
CDR3: CASSPLSRGDEQFF
DNA: TGCGCCAGCAGTCCTCTCTCAAGGGGGGATGAGCAGTTCTTC

J: TRBJ2-5
V: TRBV5-1
D: .
size: few
CDR3: CASSSGWEETQYF
DNA: TGCGCCAGCAGCTCAGGGTGGGAAGAGACCCAGTACTTC

J: TRBJ2-1
V: TRBV5-1
D: .
size: .
CDR3: CASSLYREGEQFF
DNA: TGCGCCAGCAGCTTGTACAGGGAGGGTGAGCAGTTCTTC

J: TRBJ2-1
V: TRBV2
D: .
size: few
CDR3: CASTSVNEQFF
DNA: TGTGCCAGCACTAGCGTCAATGAGCAGTTCTTC

J: TRBJ1-3
V: TRBV12-3/TRBV12-4
D: .
size: few
CDR3: CASSPLVGRSSGNTIYF
DNA: TGTGCCAGCAGTCCACTTGTAGGGCGATCTTCTGGAAACACCATATATTTT

J: TRBJ2-7
V: TRBV10-3
D: TRBD2
size: few
CDR3: CAISDSPGGGSYEQYF
DNA: TGTGCCATCAGTGACTCCCCCGGCGGGGGCTCCTACGAGCAGTACTTC

J: TRBJ2-1
V: TRBV19
D: TRBD1
size: few
CDR3: CASSPPQGLIYNEQFF
DNA: TGTGCCAGTAGCCCTCCACAGGGGCTGATCTACAATGAGCAGTTCTTC

J: TRBJ2-7
V: TRBV30
D: TRBD1
size: few
CDR3: CAWGDRGLARATYEQYF
DNA: TGTGCCTGGGGGGACAGGGGGCTGGCCAGGGCTACCTACGAGCAGTACTTC

J: TRBJ2-1
V: TRBV7-3
D: TRBD2
size: .
CDR3: CASSLKGLAGGEQFF
DNA: TGTGCCAGCAGCTTAAAAGGCCTAGCGGGAGGTGAGCAGTTCTTC

J: TRBJ1-2
V: TRBV19
D: TRBD1
size: .
CDR3: CASRGTGDNYGYTF
DNA: TGTGCCAGTAGGGGGACAGGGGACAACTATGGCTACACCTTC

J: TRBJ1-6
V: TRBV5-4
D: .
size: few
CDR3: CASSLGGSSYNSPLHF
DNA: TGTGCCAGCAGCTTGGGCGGGAGCTCCTATAATTCACCCCTCCACTTT

J: TRBJ1-2
V: TRBV20-1
D: .
size: many
CDR3: CSARHVYGYTF
DNA: TGCAGTGCTAGACATGTCTATGGCTACACCTTC

J: TRBJ1-3
V: TRBV3-1
D: .
size: .
CDR3: CASSPLRGLSGNTIYF
DNA: TGTGCCAGCAGCCCGTTGAGGGGTCTCTCTGGAAACACCATATATTTT

J: TRBJ1-2
V: TRBV7-9
D: .
size: few
CDR3: CASSPAGDYGYTF
DNA: TGTGCCAGCAGCCCCGCCGGGGATTATGGCTACACCTTC

J: TRBJ2-3
V: TRBV21-1
D: .
size: many
CDR3: CASSKDCRWTGGIDTQYF
DNA: TGTGCCAGCAGCAAAGATTGTAGATGGACAGGGGGCATTGATACGCAGTATTTT

J: TRBJ2-3
V: TRBV3-1
D: .
size: many
CDR3: CASSQGVSGSGTQYF
DNA: TGTGCCAGCAGCCAAGGGGTTTCGGGCTCGGGTACGCAGTATTTT

J: TRBJ2-1
V: TRBV12-3/TRBV12-4
D: TRBD2
size: many
CDR3: CASSLTSGSYNEQFF
DNA: TGTGCCAGCAGTTTGACTAGCGGGAGCTACAATGAGCAGTTCTTC

J: TRBJ2-2
V: TRBV7-3
D: .
size: few
CDR3: CASSLTLVAVNTGELFF
DNA: TGTGCCAGCAGCTTAACCCTGGTAGCGGTAAACACCGGGGAGCTGTTTTTT

J: TRBJ2-7
V: TRBV9
D: TRBD2
size: .
CDR3: CASSARPAGGVSYEQYF
DNA: TGTGCCAGCAGCGCCCGCCCGGCGGGAGGCGTCTCCTACGAGCAGTACTTC

J: TRBJ1-1
V: TRBV12-5
D: .
size: .
CDR3: CASATGFTEAFF
DNA: TGTGCTAGTGCCACCGGGTTCACTGAAGCTTTCTTT